These 31 T cell receptor beta chains originate from one sample sequenced in a study of blood T cell repertoires in COVID-19. The protocol was immunoSEQ multiplex PCR, while the TCRdb copy is restricted to in-frame clones and leaves out a portion. The table has 210,000 or so clones, more than 70% seen once. Source material: PBMCs or T cells enriched from blood (not recorded which). These receptors were collected from a man aged 25-40 years with acute COVID-19.

This clone was detected a few times. The chain recombines TRBV10-2 with TRBJ2-7; 9 nucleotides line up with TRBD1. The CDR3 is 11 residues long. CDR1 is WSHSY, CDR2 SAAADI, per germline. V lost 8 bases and J lost 7; bases outside the gene matches: 3. CDR3 residues: CASGTGREQYF. DNA of the CDR3: TGCGCCAGCGGGACAGGGAGAGAGCAGTACTTC.

The gene calls are TRBV13 and TRBJ2-7, with 10 bases aligning to TRBD2. CDR1 and CDR2 from the germline V gene are PRHDT and FYEKMQ (reference sequence). The CDR3 runs to 16 residues. The V gene end was trimmed by 4 bases and the J gene end by 2 bases; junction bases not matched to a gene: 8. The CDR3 sequence is CASSSQRGGFTYEQYF. CDR3 DNA sequence: TGTGCCAGCAGCTCACAGCGGGGGGGCTTTACCTACGAGCAGTACTTC. Drawing the rest from reference TRBV13 and TRBJ2-7, the complete variable domain is AAGVIQSPRHLIKEKRETATLKCYPIPRHDTVYWYQQGPGQDPQFLISFYEKMQSDKGSIPDRFSAQQFSDYHSELNMSSLELGDSALYFCASSSQRGGFTYEQYFGPGTRLTVT.

V is TRBV3-1 (or the pseudogene TRBV3-2) and J is TRBJ2-5; weak D call: TRBD2 (6 bases). The germline CDR1 and CDR2 sequences are LGHDT and YNNKEL (reference sequence). V was shortened by 7 bases and J by 1 base, with 16 bases between the two germline ends. The length of the CDR3 is 15 residues. The DNA for the CDR3 is TGTGCCAGCAAAACCATGGGGGACTCCCAAGAGACCCAGTACTTC. Translating gives CASKTMGDSQETQYF.

As regards this clone: Other DNA variants within this sample encode the same CDR3. The rearrangement uses TRBV5-1 and TRBJ2-3; D call uncertain. The germline CDR1 and CDR2 sequences are SGHRS and YFSETQ. This CDR3 contains 15 residues. The V and J ends lost 1 base and 2 bases respectively, with 11 bases between them. The CDR3 loop reads CASSLRGVSTDTQYF. CDR3 sequence (DNA): TGCGCCAGCAGCTTGAGAGGCGTCTCCACAGATACGCAGTATTTT.

The chain recombines TRBV5-1 with TRBJ1-5; D not resolved. V was shortened by 0 bases and J by 3 bases, with 7 bases between the two germline ends. The CDR3 runs 14 residues. From germline, CDR1 is SGHRS and CDR2 YFSETQ. CDR3 sequence (DNA): TGCGCCAGCAGCTTGGGGACTGCCAATCAGCCCCAGCATTTT. This gives the protein CASSLGTANQPQHF.

This clone was found a few times. V gene TRBV6-1 combines with J gene TRBJ1-5; TRBD1 is a possible D gene (5 bases). V lost 3 bases and J 9 bases, leaving 12 bases between the germline ends. The CDR3 spans 13 residues. Germline CDR1 MNHNS, CDR2 SASEGT. The CDR3 region has the DNA TGTGCCAGCAGTGATCCAGGGTTAGGGCCCCAGCATTTT. Protein: CASSDPGLGPQHF.

The J gene is TRBJ1-1, the V gene TRBV19, with D possibly matching TRBD1 (6 bases). Germline CDR1 LNHDA, CDR2 SQIVND (reference sequence). Trimming cost V 5 bases and J 2 bases, with 12 bases left between them. This CDR3 has 14 amino acids. The DNA for the CDR3 is TGTGCCAGTAGTTACAGGGTTTCTAACACTGAAGCTTTCTTT. The encoded protein is CASSYRVSNTEAFF.

This rearrangement joins TRBV7-9 to TRBJ1-1; 8 bases align to TRBD1. Germline CDR1 reads SEHNR; CDR2 reads FQNEAQ (reference sequence). V gave up 5 bases and J gave up 6 bases; unmatched junction bases: 11. The length of the CDR3 is 15 residues. The CDR3 reads CASSVKTGAAPEAFF. In DNA, the CDR3 is TGTGCCAGCAGCGTCAAGACAGGGGCTGCCCCTGAAGCTTTCTTT.

This chain links TRBV18 with TRBJ1-5, with a tentative D call TRBD1 (5 bases). This CDR3 spans 14 amino acids. V was clipped by 2 bases and J by 4 bases, with 9 bases between them. Germline-derived CDR1 and CDR2 are KGHSH and LQKENI. The CDR3 DNA reads as TGTGCCAGCTCACCAGGGGCGGAAAATCAGCCCCAGCATTTT. Amino acids: CASSPGAENQPQHF.

This chain uses TRBV7-2 with TRBJ2-2; a possible D gene is TRBD2 (6 bases). V lost 1 base and J lost 6, with 15 bases in between. Germline V gene data show CDR1 as SGHTA and CDR2 as FQGNSA. The CDR3 length is 16 residues. CDR3 region: CASSLGVGLAAGELFF. The CDR3 nucleotides read TGTGCCAGCAGCTTAGGGGTGGGACTGGCAGCCGGGGAGCTGTTTTTT.

The sample holds one count of this clone. The genes are TRBV6-2 or TRBV6-3 and TRBJ2-1, with D perhaps TRBD2 (6 bases). Germline-derived CDR1 and CDR2 are MNHEY and SVGEGT. The CDR3 length is 16 residues. V lost 6 bases to trimming and J lost 5 bases, with 20 bases between them. Written as DNA, the CDR3 is TGTGCCAGCAGCCCCCGCGGAGGGGAGACTCACAATGAGCAGTTCTTC. Protein sequence: CASSPRGGETHNEQFF.

The rearrangement links TRBV3-1 (or the pseudogene TRBV3-2) to TRBJ2-7; D ambiguous. V was pared by 0 bases and J by 6 bases, with 6 bases between. This CDR3 spans 12 amino acids. Germline V CDR1 and CDR2: LGHDT, YNNKEL (reference sequence). CDR3 coding DNA: TGTGCCAGCAGCCAAGATTGGAGCGAGCAGTACTTC. Translated: CASSQDWSEQYF.

Details on this clone: The identical CDR3 is also encoded by other nucleotide sequences in the sample. The rearrangement links TRBV29-1 to TRBJ1-5, with D perhaps TRBD1 (6 bases). CDR3 length equals 12 residues. V was trimmed by 6 bases and J by 4 bases, leaving 10 bases between them. Germline CDR1 SQVTM, CDR2 ANQGSEA. The CDR3 loop reads CSVGGGNQPQHF. CDR3 DNA sequence: TGCAGCGTGGGAGGGGGGAATCAGCCCCAGCATTTT.

The chain recombines TRBV3-1 (or the pseudogene TRBV3-2) with TRBJ1-1; no definite D call. The CDR3 has 13 amino acids. Trimming stripped 4 bases from V and 5 bases from J, with 11 bases between. The V gene's germline CDR1 is LGHDT and CDR2 YNNKEL (reference sequence). DNA for the CDR3: TGTGCCAGCAGCCGGGCCCTTGGGACTGAAGCTTTCTTT. Translated: CASSRALGTEAFF.

The V and J genes are TRBV6-5 and TRBJ1-4; maybe TRBD1 (5 bases). The V and J ends lost 0 bases and 5 bases respectively, with 10 bases between them. The CDR3 covers 15 residues. Per the germline V gene, CDR1 is MNHEY and CDR2 is SVGAGI. CDR3 sequence: CASSYSGHQNEKLFF. CDR3 nucleotides: TGTGCCAGCAGTTACTCAGGACACCAGAATGAAAAACTGTTTTTT.

This chain uses TRBV7-6 with TRBJ1-5; 10 bases map to TRBD1. With V trimmed by 5 bases and J by 6 bases, 7 bases remained unmatched. The CDR3 contains 15 residues. Germline loops: CDR1 SGHVS, CDR2 FNYEAQ. CDR3 sequence reads: CASSQGQGNTQPQHF. The CDR3 nucleotides are TGTGCCAGCAGCCAGGGACAGGGGAATACTCAGCCCCAGCATTTT. Supplemented by reference TRBV7-6 and TRBJ1-5, the full variable domain reads GAGVSQSPRYKVTKRGQDVALRCDPISGHVSLYWYRQALGQGPEFLTYFNYEAQQDKSGLPNDRFSAERPEGSISTLTIQRTEQRDSAMYRCASSQGQGNTQPQHFGDGTRLSIL.

J is TRBJ1-1 and V is TRBV15, with TRBD1 as a possible D gene (6 bases). From germline, CDR1 is LNHNV and CDR2 YYDKDF (reference sequence). This CDR3 is built from 15 residues. The V gene lost 1 base and the J gene lost 4 bases, with 13 bases spanning the gap. The CDR3 sequence: CATSRGGRGSTEAFF. CDR3 coding DNA: TGTGCCACCAGCAGAGGAGGCAGGGGTAGCACTGAAGCTTTCTTT.

The rearrangement joins TRBV12-3 or TRBV12-4 to TRBJ2-1; a weak D match, TRBD1 (5 bases). This CDR3 has 13 amino acids. V was cut by 5 bases and J by 12 bases, with 17 bases left in between. CDR3 residues: CASSLDMVRGQFF. In DNA form, the CDR3 reads TGTGCCAGCAGTCTCGACATGGTAAGGGGGCAGTTCTTC.

J is TRBJ2-7 and V is TRBV29-1; 7 nucleotides match TRBD2. The CDR3 has 12 amino acids. V lost 3 bases to trimming and J lost 5 bases; unmatched junction nucleotides: 4. Germline assignment: CDR1 SQVTM and CDR2 ANQGSEA. This CDR3 is CSVDHGGNEQYF. As DNA, the CDR3 is TGCAGCGTTGATCACGGGGGGAACGAGCAGTACTTC.

The V and J genes are TRBV5-1 and TRBJ2-3; weak D call: TRBD1 (5 bases). Deletions cut 2 bases from V and 4 bases from J, with 20 bases between. Germline V gene data show CDR1 as SGHRS and CDR2 as YFSETQ. The CDR3 runs to 17 residues. CDR3 coding DNA: TGCGCCAGCAGCTTCTGGGGCATCCGAACACGGGCAGATACGCAGTATTTT. As protein: CASSFWGIRTRADTQYF.

The V call is TRBV5-1, the J call TRBJ1-4; 8 nucleotides line up with TRBD1. Germline CDR1 is SGHRS and CDR2 is YFSETQ. V trimming: 4 bases; J trimming: 7 bases; junction bases outside the gene matches: 9. This CDR3 is 15 amino acids long. CDR3 coding DNA: TGCGCCAGCAGCGGCGACAGGGGTAGAAGTGAAAAACTGTTTTTT. Its protein product is CASSGDRGRSEKLFF. Looking up the rest from reference TRBV5-1 and TRBJ1-4 gives the full variable domain: KAGVTQTPRYLIKTRGQQVTLSCSPISGHRSVSWYQQTPGQGLQFLFEYFSETQRNKGNFPGRFSGRQFSNSRSEMNVSTLELGDSALYLCASSGDRGRSEKLFFGSGTQLSVL.

This clone was seen only a few times. V usage is TRBV5-5 and J usage is TRBJ1-6; possibly TRBD1 for D (5 bases). This CDR3 has 18 amino acids. V gave up 4 bases and J gave up 10 bases, with 27 bases separating them. Per germline, CDR1 SGHKS and CDR2 YYEKEE (reference sequence). The CDR3 sequence is CASSPVVRDRVIRSPLHF. The DNA of the CDR3 is TGTGCCAGCAGCCCCGTCGTCCGCGACAGAGTGATTAGGTCACCCCTCCACTTT.

The chain links TRBV18 to TRBJ2-1, with 12 bases lining up with TRBD1. There are 17 residues in the CDR3. Germline V gives CDR1 KGHSH, CDR2 LQKENI. The ends lost 1 base at V and 9 bases at J; junction bases unmatched: 10. CDR3: CASSPLPGQGAGSEQFF. CDR3 bases: TGTGCCAGCTCACCACTCCCGGGACAGGGGGCAGGTAGTGAGCAGTTCTTC.

This clone was seen more than once but under ten times. The chain recombines TRBV7-2 with TRBJ1-5; D remains unclear. V lost 3 bases and J lost 4, with 7 bases in between. The CDR3 contains 13 residues. From germline, CDR1 is SGHTA and CDR2 FQGNSA. The DNA for the CDR3 is TGTGCCAGCAGCTTTTCGCGGAATCAGCCCCAGCATTTT. Amino acid sequence: CASSFSRNQPQHF.

The gene calls are TRBV19 and TRBJ1-4; D is perhaps TRBD1 (6 bases). Trimming took off 4 bases at V and 1 base at J, with 16 bases between the two ends. The CDR3 extends over 17 amino acids. Germline CDR1 is LNHDA and CDR2 is SQIVND (reference sequence). CDR3 nucleotides: TGTGCCAGTAGTAAAGGCCGCAGACAGGAAACTAATGAAAAACTGTTTTTT. It is translated as CASSKGRRQETNEKLFF. Filled out from reference TRBV19 and TRBJ1-4, the complete variable domain reads DGGITQSPKYLFRKEGQNVTLSCEQNLNHDAMYWYRQDPGQGLRLIYYSQIVNDFQKGDIAEGYSVSREKKESFPLTVTSAQKNPTAFYLCASSKGRRQETNEKLFFGSGTQLSVL.

The chain has TRBV11-2 and TRBJ2-3, with 7 bases lining up with TRBD2. The CDR3 contains 18 residues. V lost 0 bases to trimming and J lost 4 bases; unmatched junction nucleotides: 13. Germline V gene lookup returns CDR1 SGHAT and CDR2 FQNNGV. The CDR3 DNA is TGTGCCAGCAGCTTAGACATCCCTCGGTTAGGGAGGGCAGATACGCAGTATTTT. Translating gives CASSLDIPRLGRADTQYF.

The chain uses TRBV10-3 and TRBJ1-5; D call uncertain. CDR1 and CDR2 (germline): ENHRY, SYGVKD. The V end lost 4 bases, the J end lost 5 bases, and 15 bases lay between the germline ends. This CDR3 contains 15 residues. The CDR3 here is CAISVSSVGDQPQHF. CDR3 DNA: TGTGCCATCAGTGTTAGTTCGGTGGGAGATCAGCCCCAGCATTTT.

The chain carries TRBV11-2 and TRBJ1-6; D is perhaps TRBD1 (6 bases). With 6 bases removed from V and 10 bases from J, the gap between germline ends came to 19 bases. The CDR3 length is 15 residues. Per the germline V gene, CDR1 is SGHAT and CDR2 is FQNNGV. CDR3 region: CASRQIQGRESPLHF. CDR3 in DNA: TGTGCCAGCAGACAAATACAGGGAAGGGAATCACCCCTCCACTTT.

J is TRBJ2-1 and V is TRBV12-3 or TRBV12-4; D is undetermined. V was cut by 11 bases and J by 8 bases, with 10 bases left in between. The CDR3 has 10 residues. This CDR3 reads CALGRDEQFF. CDR3 DNA: TGTGCCCTCGGCCGGGATGAGCAGTTCTTC.

The chain combines TRBV19 with TRBJ2-3; D not resolved. Trimming took 3 bases from V and 7 from J, leaving 5 bases between them. The CDR3 totals 11 residues. CDR1 is LNHDA and CDR2 is SQIVND in the germline V gene (reference sequence). The CDR3 sequence: CASSMRYTQYF. CDR3 coding DNA: TGTGCCAGTAGTATGAGATATACGCAGTATTTT.

The V call is TRBV20-1, the J call TRBJ1-6, with 7 bases aligning to TRBD1. Germline trimming cut 3 bases from V and 9 bases from J; bases unmatched to any gene: 8. The germline CDR1 and CDR2 sequences are DFQATT and SNEGSKA (reference sequence). The CDR3 runs 14 residues. CDR3 sequence (DNA): TGCAGTGCTAGTAACCAGGGGGGAGCTTCACCCCTCCACTTT. It translates to CSASNQGGASPLHF.